Following are 10 T cell receptor beta chains from one sample sequenced in a study of STAT5B mutations in CD4+ large granular lymphocyte leukemia. Only in-frame clones appear in the TCRdb table, and some are missing; sequencing was by immunoSEQ multiplex PCR. The sample comprises tens of thousands of clones, less than 80% of which are singletons, and 1% to 1.2% rests with the top ten. Sequenced input: CD4+ T cells from blood buffy coats. These receptors all stem from a human donor in good health.

V is TRBV2 and J is TRBJ2-2; either TRBD1 or TRBD2 may fit D (5 bases each). With 7 bases removed from V and 0 bases from J, the gap between germline ends came to 9 bases. Germline CDR1 reads SNHLY; CDR2 reads FYNNEI. The CDR3 has 14 residues. The CDR3 sequence: CASIRDANTGELFF. CDR3 sequence (DNA): TGTGCCAGCATCAGGGACGCGAACACCGGGGAGCTGTTTTTT.

The chain combines TRBV7-8 with TRBJ2-2; 10 bases align to TRBD2. The ends lost 5 bases at V and 6 bases at J; junction bases unmatched: 18. This CDR3 comprises 19 residues. Germline lookup yields CDR1 SGHVS and CDR2 FQNEAQ. DNA for the CDR3: TGTGCCAGCAGCCTCCTCGGTAGGCTAGCGGGAGTCCAACCCGGGGAGCTGTTTTTT. Translation: CASSLLGRLAGVQPGELFF.

The chain combines TRBV7-2 with TRBJ1-1; no clear D gene. Trimming took 5 bases from V and 4 from J, leaving 11 bases between them. The CDR3 is 13 residues long. Germline V lookup: CDR1 SGHTA, CDR2 FQGNSA. This chain's CDR3 is CASSIRTGTEAFF. The CDR3 nucleotides read TGTGCCAGCAGCATTCGAACGGGCACTGAAGCTTTCTTT.

The chain has TRBV4-1 and TRBJ2-1, with D possibly being TRBD2 (5 bases). This CDR3 is 15 amino acids long. The V and J ends lost 0 bases and 7 bases respectively, with 13 bases between them. CDR1 MGHRA and CDR2 YSYEKL come from the germline V gene. CDR3 residues: CASSQEEGGGNEQFF. In DNA, the CDR3 is TGCGCCAGCAGCCAAGAAGAGGGTGGCGGGAATGAGCAGTTCTTC.

Worth noting for this clone: The germline gene is not matched at one end of the junction; a read error may be the cause. The J gene is TRBJ2-1, the V gene TRBV7-7; the match to TRBD2 covers 14 bases. From germline, CDR1 is SSHAT and CDR2 FNYEAQ (reference sequence). CDR3 length: 15 amino acids. CDR3 DNA sequence: TGTGCTAGCAGCCAGGGACTAGCGGGAGTGAATGAGCAGTTCTTC. It is translated as CASSQGLAGVNEQFF. Full variable domain (rest looked up from reference TRBV7-7 and TRBJ2-1): GAGVSQSPRYKVTKRGQDVTLRCDPISSHATLYWYQQALGQGPEFLTYFNYEAQPDKSGLPSDRFSAERPEGSISTLTIQRTEQRDSAMYRCASSQGLAGVNEQFFGPGTRLTVL.

The gene calls are TRBV28 and TRBJ1-2; 7 nucleotides align to TRBD1. CDR1 is MDHEN, CDR2 SYDVKM, per germline. J gave up 4 bases and V 3 bases, and 5 bases lay outside the gene matches. The CDR3 extends over 14 amino acids. For the CDR3, the DNA is TGTGCCAGCAGTTTCACAGGGGAGGTCTATGGCTACACCTTC. This translates into CASSFTGEVYGYTF.

The chain links TRBV7-9 to TRBJ2-1, with 13 bases fitting TRBD2. V shed 5 bases and J 8 bases; nucleotides not matched to a gene: 6. The germline V gene has CDR1 SEHNR and CDR2 FQNEAQ (reference sequence). This CDR3 has 15 amino acids. The CDR3 DNA is TGTGCCAGCAGCCCAGGGACTAGCGGGAATGATGAGCAGTTCTTC. It translates to CASSPGTSGNDEQFF.

The chain couples TRBV7-2 to TRBJ2-3, with 13 bases that match TRBD2. The trim removed 1 base at V and 3 bases at J, leaving 4 bases unmatched. The CDR3 runs 17 residues. Germline lookup yields CDR1 SGHTA and CDR2 FQGNSA. This chain's CDR3 is CASSLDWTSGSTDTQYF. CDR3 in DNA: TGTGCCAGCAGCTTAGATTGGACTAGCGGGAGTACAGATACGCAGTATTTT.

V and J are TRBV7-9 and TRBJ2-7; no reliable D call. The germline CDR1 and CDR2 sequences are SEHNR and FQNEAQ (reference sequence). Trimming cost V 1 base and J 1 base, with 8 bases left between them. CDR3 length: 14 amino acids. CDR3 sequence: CASSLEATSYEQYF. For the CDR3, the DNA is TGTGCCAGCAGCTTAGAAGCCACTTCCTACGAGCAGTACTTC. Full variable domain (remainder filled in from reference TRBV7-9 and TRBJ2-7): DTGVSQNPRHKITKRGQNVTFRCDPISEHNRLYWYRQTLGQGPEFLTYFQNEAQLEKSRLLSDRFSAERPKGSFSTLEIQRTEQGDSAMYLCASSLEATSYEQYFGPGTRLTVT.

This chain uses TRBV4-1 with TRBJ1-1; D may be TRBD1 (5 bases). V lost 1 base and J lost 6, with 12 bases in between. Germline CDR1 reads MGHRA; CDR2 reads YSYEKL. This CDR3 spans 14 amino acids. In DNA, the CDR3 is TGCGCCAGCAGCCAAGTGGCAGGGTCGGCTGAAGCTTTCTTT. It translates to CASSQVAGSAEAFF.